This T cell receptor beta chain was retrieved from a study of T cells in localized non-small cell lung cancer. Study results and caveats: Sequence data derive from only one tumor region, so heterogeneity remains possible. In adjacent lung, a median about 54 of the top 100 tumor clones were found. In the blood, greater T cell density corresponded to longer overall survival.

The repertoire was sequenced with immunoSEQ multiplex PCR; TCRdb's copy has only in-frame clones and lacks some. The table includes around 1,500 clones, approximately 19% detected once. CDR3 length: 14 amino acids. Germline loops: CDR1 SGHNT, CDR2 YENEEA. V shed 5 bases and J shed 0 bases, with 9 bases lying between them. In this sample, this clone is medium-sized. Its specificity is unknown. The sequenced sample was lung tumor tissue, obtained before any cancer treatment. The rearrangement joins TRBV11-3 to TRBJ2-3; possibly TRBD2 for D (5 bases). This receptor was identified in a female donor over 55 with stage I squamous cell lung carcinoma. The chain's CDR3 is CASSPSTSTDTQYF. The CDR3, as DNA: TGTGCCAGCAGCCCTAGCACTAGCACAGATACGCAGTATTTT.